Listed here are 2 T cell receptor beta chains from one sample, sequenced in a study of response to subunit inactivated influenza vaccine. TCRdb reprocessed the RT-PCR reads via MiXCR and lists one record per CDR3 protein. The sample lists about 830,000 distinct CDR3 sequences; about a fifth were seen once. The sequenced sample was PBMCs from blood, obtained around 5 days after vaccination. The receptors originated from a man aged 45-60 years who received an inactivated influenza vaccine.

This clonotype was observed once. V is TRBV28 and J is TRBJ2-3; 11 positions agree with TRBD2. This CDR3 is 20 amino acids long. Germline CDR1 is MDHEN and CDR2 is SYDVKM. Trimming took 8 bases from V and 2 from J; bases not matched to a gene: 21. The CDR3 DNA is TGTGCCAGCTATCCTCGGACTAGCGGGCCTCACGCACAAAACACAGATACGCAGTATTTT. It encodes CASYPRTSGPHAQNTDTQYF.

This clonotype was detected many times. The gene calls are TRBV3-1 and TRBJ2-5; D might be TRBD1 (5 bases). CDR1 and CDR2 from the germline V gene are LGHDT and YNNKEL (reference sequence). The CDR3 has 13 residues. V was shortened by 6 bases and J by 1 base, with 9 bases between the two germline ends. CDR3 DNA sequence: TGTGCCAGCAGTCCACAGGTCCAAGAGACCCAGTACTTC. Its protein is CASSPQVQETQYF.